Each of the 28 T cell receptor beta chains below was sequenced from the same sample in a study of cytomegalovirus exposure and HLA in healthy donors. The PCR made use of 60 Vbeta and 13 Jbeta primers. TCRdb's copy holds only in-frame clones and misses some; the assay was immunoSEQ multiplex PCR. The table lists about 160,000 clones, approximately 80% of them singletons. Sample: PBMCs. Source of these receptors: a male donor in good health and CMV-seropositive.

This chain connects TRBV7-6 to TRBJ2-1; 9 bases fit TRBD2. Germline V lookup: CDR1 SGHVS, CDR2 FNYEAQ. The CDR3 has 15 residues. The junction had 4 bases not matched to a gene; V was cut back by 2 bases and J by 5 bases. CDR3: CASSLWTSAHNEQFF. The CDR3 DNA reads TGTGCCAGCAGCTTATGGACTAGCGCCCACAATGAGCAGTTCTTC.

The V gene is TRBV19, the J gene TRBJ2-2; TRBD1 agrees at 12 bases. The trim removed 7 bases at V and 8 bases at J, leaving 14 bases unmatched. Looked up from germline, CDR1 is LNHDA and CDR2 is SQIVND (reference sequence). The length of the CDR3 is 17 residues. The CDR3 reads CASTPSPGTGGWGELFF. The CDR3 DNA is TGTGCCAGTACTCCCAGCCCCGGGACAGGGGGCTGGGGGGAGCTGTTTTTT.

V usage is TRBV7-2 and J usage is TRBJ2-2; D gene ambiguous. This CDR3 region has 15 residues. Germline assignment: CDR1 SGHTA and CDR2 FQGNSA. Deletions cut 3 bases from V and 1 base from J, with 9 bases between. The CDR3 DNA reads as TGTGCCAGCAGCTTCTACCCTCTGAACACCGGGGAGCTGTTTTTT. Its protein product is CASSFYPLNTGELFF.

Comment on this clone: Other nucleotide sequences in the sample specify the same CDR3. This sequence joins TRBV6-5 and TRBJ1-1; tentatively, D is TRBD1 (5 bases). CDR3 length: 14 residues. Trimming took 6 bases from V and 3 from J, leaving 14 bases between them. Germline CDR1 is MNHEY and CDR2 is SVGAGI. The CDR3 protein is CASRRPPGDTEAFF. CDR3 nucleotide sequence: TGTGCCAGCAGACGACCCCCGGGGGACACTGAAGCTTTCTTT.

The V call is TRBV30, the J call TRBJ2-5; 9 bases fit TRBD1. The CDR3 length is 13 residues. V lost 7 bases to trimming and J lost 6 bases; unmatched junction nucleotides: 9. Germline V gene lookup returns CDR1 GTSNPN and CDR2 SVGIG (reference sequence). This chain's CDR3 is CASGTGSSKTQYF. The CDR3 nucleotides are TGTGCCTCCGGGACAGGGTCTTCTAAGACCCAGTACTTC.

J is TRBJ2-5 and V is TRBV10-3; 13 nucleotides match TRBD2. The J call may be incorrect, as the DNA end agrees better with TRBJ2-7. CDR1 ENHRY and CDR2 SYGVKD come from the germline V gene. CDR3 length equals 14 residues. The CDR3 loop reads CAIRLTSGRYEQYF. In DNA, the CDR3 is TGTGCCATCAGATTGACTAGCGGGAGGTACGAGCAGTACTTC.

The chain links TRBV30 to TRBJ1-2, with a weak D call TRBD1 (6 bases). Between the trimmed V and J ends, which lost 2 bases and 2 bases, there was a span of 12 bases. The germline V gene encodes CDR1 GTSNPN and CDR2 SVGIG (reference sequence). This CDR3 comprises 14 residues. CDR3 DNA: TGTGCCTGGAGTACCCGCACAGGGAACTATGGCTACACCTTC. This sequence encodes CAWSTRTGNYGYTF.

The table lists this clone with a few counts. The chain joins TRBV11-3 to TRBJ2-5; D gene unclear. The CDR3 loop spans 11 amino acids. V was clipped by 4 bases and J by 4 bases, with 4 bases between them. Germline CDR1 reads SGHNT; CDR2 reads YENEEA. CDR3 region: CASSYGETQYF. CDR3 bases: TGTGCCAGCAGCTACGGAGAGACCCAGTACTTC.

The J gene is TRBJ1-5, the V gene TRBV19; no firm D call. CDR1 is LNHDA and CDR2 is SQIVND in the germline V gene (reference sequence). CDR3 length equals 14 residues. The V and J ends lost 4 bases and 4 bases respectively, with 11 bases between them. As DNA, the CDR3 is TGTGCCAGTAGTAGGAGCCAAAGTAATCAGCCCCAGCATTTT. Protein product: CASSRSQSNQPQHF.

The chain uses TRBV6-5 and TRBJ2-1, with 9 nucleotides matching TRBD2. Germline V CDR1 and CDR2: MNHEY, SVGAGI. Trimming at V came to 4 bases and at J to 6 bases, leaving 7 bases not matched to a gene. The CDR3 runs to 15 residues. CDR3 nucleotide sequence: TGTGCCAGCAGTTCCCCGGGACTAGCCACCAATGAGCAGTTCTTC. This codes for CASSSPGLATNEQFF.

The CDR3 nucleotides read TGTGCCACCAGCAGGCCCATGATGGGCCAGCTGTACCCCTTCTTT. Residues: CATSRPMMGQLYPFF. The chain recombines TRBV15 with TRBJ1-1; D remains unclear. CDR3 length: 15 amino acids. V dropped 3 bases and J dropped 14 bases, with 25 bases sitting between them. CDR1 is LNHNV and CDR2 is YYDKDF in the germline V gene (reference sequence).

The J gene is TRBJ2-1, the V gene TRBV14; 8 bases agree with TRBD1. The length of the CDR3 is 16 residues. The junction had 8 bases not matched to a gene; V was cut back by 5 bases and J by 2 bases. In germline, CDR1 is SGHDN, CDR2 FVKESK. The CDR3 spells CASSETGDVPYNEQFF. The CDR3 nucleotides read TGTGCCAGCAGCGAGACAGGGGACGTCCCCTACAATGAGCAGTTCTTC.

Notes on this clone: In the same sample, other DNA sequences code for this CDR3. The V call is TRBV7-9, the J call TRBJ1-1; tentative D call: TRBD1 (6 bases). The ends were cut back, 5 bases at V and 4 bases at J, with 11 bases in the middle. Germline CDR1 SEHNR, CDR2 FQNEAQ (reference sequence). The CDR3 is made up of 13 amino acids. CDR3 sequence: CASSGYRVTEAFF. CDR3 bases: TGTGCCAGCAGCGGATACAGGGTCACTGAAGCTTTCTTT.

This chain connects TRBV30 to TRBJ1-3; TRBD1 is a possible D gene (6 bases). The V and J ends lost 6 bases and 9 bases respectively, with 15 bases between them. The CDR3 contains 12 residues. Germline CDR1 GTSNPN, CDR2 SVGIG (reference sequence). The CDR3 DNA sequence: TGTGCCTGCTTACAGGGCGCGGGCACCATATATTTT. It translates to CACLQGAGTIYF. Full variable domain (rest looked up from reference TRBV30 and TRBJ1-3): SQTIHQWPATLVQPVGSPLSLECTVEGTSNPNLYWYRQAAGRGLQLLFYSVGIGQISSEVPQNLSASRPQDRQFILSSKKLLLSDSGFYLCACLQGAGTIYFGEGSWLTVV.

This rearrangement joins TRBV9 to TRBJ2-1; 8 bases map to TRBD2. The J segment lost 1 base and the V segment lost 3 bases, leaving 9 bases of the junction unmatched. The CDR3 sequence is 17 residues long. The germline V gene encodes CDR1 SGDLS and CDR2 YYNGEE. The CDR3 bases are TGTGCCAGCAGCGCGGGACTAGGGGACGGATCCTACAATGAGCAGTTCTTC. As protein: CASSAGLGDGSYNEQFF.

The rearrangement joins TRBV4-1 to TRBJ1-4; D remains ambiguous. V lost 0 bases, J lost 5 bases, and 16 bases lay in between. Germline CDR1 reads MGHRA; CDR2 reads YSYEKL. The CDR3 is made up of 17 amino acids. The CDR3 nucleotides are TGCGCCAGCAGCCAAGATACCCCTCCCCTAAGAAATGAAAAACTGTTTTTT. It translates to CASSQDTPPLRNEKLFF.

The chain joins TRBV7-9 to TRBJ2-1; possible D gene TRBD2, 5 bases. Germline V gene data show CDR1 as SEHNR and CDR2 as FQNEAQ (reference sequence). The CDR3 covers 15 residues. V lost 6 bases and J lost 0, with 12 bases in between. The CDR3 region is CASSNSGSSYNEQFF. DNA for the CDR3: TGTGCCAGCAGTAACAGCGGTAGCTCCTACAATGAGCAGTTCTTC.

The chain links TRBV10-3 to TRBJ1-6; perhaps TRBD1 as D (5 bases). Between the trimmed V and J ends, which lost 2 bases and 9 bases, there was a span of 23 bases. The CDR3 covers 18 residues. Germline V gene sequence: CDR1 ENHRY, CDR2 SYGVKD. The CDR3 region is CAISEGGTTTGNSSPLHF. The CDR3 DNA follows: TGTGCCATCAGTGAGGGGGGGACGACTACTGGGAATAGTTCACCCCTCCACTTT.

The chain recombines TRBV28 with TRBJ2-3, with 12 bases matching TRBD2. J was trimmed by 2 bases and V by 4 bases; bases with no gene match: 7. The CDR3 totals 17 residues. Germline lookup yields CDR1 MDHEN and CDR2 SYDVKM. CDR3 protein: CASSSPGLAGYTDTQYF. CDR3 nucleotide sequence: TGTGCCAGCAGTTCCCCGGGACTAGCGGGTTACACAGATACGCAGTATTTT. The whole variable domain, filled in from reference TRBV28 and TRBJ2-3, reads DVKVTQSSRYLVKRTGEKVFLECVQDMDHENMFWYRQDPGLGLRLIYFSYDVKMKEKGDIPEGYSVSREKKERFSLILESASTNQTSMYLCASSSPGLAGYTDTQYFGPGTRLTVL.

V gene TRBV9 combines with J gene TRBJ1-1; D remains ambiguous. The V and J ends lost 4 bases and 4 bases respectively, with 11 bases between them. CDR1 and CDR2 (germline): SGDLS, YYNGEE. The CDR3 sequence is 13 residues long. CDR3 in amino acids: CASSPTTGTEAFF. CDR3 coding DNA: TGTGCCAGCAGCCCTACGACGGGCACTGAAGCTTTCTTT. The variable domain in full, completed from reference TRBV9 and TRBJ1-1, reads DSGVTQTPKHLITATGQRVTLRCSPRSGDLSVYWYQQSLDQGLQFLIQYYNGEERAKGNILERFSAQQFPDLHSELNLSSLELGDSALYFCASSPTTGTEAFFGQGTRLTVV.

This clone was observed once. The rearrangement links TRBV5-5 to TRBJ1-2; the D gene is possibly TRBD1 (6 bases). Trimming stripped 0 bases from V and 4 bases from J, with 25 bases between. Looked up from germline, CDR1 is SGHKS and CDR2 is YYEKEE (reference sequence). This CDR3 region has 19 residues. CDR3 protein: CASSLGVRNRAAESYGYTF. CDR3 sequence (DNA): TGTGCCAGCAGCTTGGGAGTGCGAAACAGGGCGGCGGAAAGCTATGGCTACACCTTC.

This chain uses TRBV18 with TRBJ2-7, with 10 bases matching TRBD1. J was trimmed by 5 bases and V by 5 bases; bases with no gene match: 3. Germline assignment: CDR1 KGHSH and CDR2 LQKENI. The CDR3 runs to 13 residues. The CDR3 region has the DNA TGTGCCAGCTCAATAGGGACAGGGGACGAGCAGTACTTC. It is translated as CASSIGTGDEQYF.

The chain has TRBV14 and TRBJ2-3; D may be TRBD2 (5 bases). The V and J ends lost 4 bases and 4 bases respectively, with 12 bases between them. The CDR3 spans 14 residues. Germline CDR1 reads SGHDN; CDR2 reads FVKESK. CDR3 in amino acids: CASSRETRADTQYF. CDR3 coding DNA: TGTGCCAGCAGCCGGGAAACTAGGGCAGATACGCAGTATTTT.

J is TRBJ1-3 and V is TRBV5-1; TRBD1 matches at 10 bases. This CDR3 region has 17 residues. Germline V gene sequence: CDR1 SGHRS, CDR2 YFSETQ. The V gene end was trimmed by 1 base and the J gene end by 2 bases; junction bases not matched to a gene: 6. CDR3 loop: CASSLHGTGVAGNTIYF. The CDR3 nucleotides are TGCGCCAGCAGCTTGCACGGGACAGGGGTGGCTGGAAACACCATATATTTT.

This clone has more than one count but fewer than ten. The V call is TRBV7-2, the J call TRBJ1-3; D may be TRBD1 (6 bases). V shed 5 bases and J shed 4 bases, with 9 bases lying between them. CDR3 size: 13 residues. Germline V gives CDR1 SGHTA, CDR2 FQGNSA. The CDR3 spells CASSGGQGNTIYF. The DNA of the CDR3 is TGTGCCAGCAGCGGAGGACAGGGAAACACCATATATTTT.

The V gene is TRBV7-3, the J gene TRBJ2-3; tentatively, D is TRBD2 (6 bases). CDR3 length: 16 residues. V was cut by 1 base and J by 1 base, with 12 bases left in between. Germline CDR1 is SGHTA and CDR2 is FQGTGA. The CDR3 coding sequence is TGTGCCAGCAGCTTAATAGGCGGGGCAGGCACAGATACGCAGTATTTT. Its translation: CASSLIGGAGTDTQYF. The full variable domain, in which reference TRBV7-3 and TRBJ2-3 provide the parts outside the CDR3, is GAGVSQTPSNKVTEKGKYVELRCDPISGHTALYWYRQSLGQGPEFLIYFQGTGAADDSGLPNDRFFAVRPEGSVSTLKIQRTERGDSAVYLCASSLIGGAGTDTQYFGPGTRLTVL.

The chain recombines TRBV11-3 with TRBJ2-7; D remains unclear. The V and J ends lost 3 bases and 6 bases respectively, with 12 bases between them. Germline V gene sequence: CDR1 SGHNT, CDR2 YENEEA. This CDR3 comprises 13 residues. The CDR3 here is CASSFPSRGEQYF. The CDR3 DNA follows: TGTGCCAGCAGCTTCCCCTCCAGAGGCGAGCAGTACTTC.

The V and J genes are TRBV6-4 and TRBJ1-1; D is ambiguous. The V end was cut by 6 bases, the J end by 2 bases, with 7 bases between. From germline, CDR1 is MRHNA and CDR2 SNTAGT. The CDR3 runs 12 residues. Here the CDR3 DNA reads TGTGCCAGCAGCAACAACAACACTGAAGCTTTCTTT. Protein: CASSNNNTEAFF.